Below, 32 T cell receptor beta chains from the same sample are listed, as sequenced in a study of shared clonotypes between healthy human individuals (TCRdb year 2020). The method behind the library was the immunoSEQ multiplex PCR assay. In its TCRdb copy, this immuneACCESS table keeps in-frame sequences only and misses some clones. Where compared with another copy, unresolved V genes explain less than half of these, and the others have no known cause. For this sample there are roughly 660,000 clones; roughly 88% appear just once. Of the sample, 34% is held by the ten largest clones. The sequenced sample was memory CD8+ T cells from PBMCs. What this sample's cell subset or site label stands for: CD45RO+ cells pooled with CCR7-negative TemRA cells. These receptors all come from a man aged 18 to 29 in good health. Some clones in this sample may be carry-over from other donors' samples.

This chain links TRBV27 with TRBJ2-7, with D uncertain. Trimming left V 6 bases short and J 3 bases short, with 12 bases between. This CDR3 has 13 amino acids. CDR1 and CDR2 from the germline V gene are MNHEY and SMNVEV (reference sequence). The CDR3 sequence: CASRERLNYEQYF. The CDR3, as DNA: TGTGCCAGCAGAGAAAGACTGAACTACGAGCAGTACTTC.

The rearrangement uses TRBV9 and TRBJ2-7, with D possibly TRBD2 on 7 matching bases. Germline V lookup: CDR1 SGDLS, CDR2 YYNGEE. The CDR3 consists of 14 residues. Trimming removed 4 bases from V and 6 bases from J, with 17 bases in between. The CDR3 bases are TGTGCCAGCAGCCCGGAGGGGGGGGCGGTCGAGCAGTACTTC. This sequence encodes CASSPEGGAVEQYF.

This chain connects TRBV2 to TRBJ1-5; D unclear. Looked up from germline, CDR1 is SNHLY and CDR2 is FYNNEI. The CDR3 extends over 17 amino acids. V was pared by 0 bases and J by 6 bases, with 18 bases between. CDR3 in DNA: TGTGCCAGCAGTGAAGCGCTTCGGCCGGATATTGCTCAGCCCCAGCATTTT. Its protein product is CASSEALRPDIAQPQHF.

The chain is built from TRBV27 and TRBJ2-7, with D perhaps matching TRBD2 (6 bases). V was pared by 8 bases and J by 5 bases, with 16 bases between. Germline lookup yields CDR1 MNHEY and CDR2 SMNVEV (reference sequence). This CDR3 is 13 amino acids long. DNA of the CDR3: TGTGCCAGCGGAGACTCAGGGAGGCACGAGCAGTACTTC. Translation gives CASGDSGRHEQYF.

The chain carries TRBV6-5 and TRBJ1-2, with D perhaps matching TRBD1 (6 bases). Germline V CDR1 and CDR2: MNHEY, SVGAGI. Trimming removed 5 bases at V and 5 bases at J, with 18 bases between. The CDR3 covers 15 residues. CDR3 loop: CASSISEGVGYGYTF. CDR3 bases: TGTGCCAGCAGTATTTCGGAGGGGGTAGGGTATGGCTACACCTTC.

The rearrangement links TRBV27 to TRBJ1-5, with D tentatively TRBD1 (6 bases). Germline loops: CDR1 MNHEY, CDR2 SMNVEV (reference sequence). There are 16 residues in the CDR3. Trimming stripped 4 bases from V and 1 base from J, with 14 bases between. The CDR3 protein is CASSSLDRFSNQPQHF. Written as DNA, the CDR3 is TGTGCCAGCAGTTCTCTCGACAGGTTCAGCAATCAGCCCCAGCATTTT.

V usage is TRBV27 and J usage is TRBJ2-1; 7 bases are shared with TRBD2. CDR1 and CDR2 from the germline V gene are MNHEY and SMNVEV (reference sequence). CDR3 length equals 17 residues. Unmatched junction bases numbered 11, after V lost 5 bases and J lost 1 base. The DNA of the CDR3 is TGTGCCAGCAGTAACCGGACTAGAATAAGGTCCTACAATGAGCAGTTCTTC. It translates to CASSNRTRIRSYNEQFF.

The V call is TRBV27, the J call TRBJ2-7, with 7 positions matching TRBD2. Trimming removed 5 bases from V and 3 bases from J; junction bases left unmatched: 10. The CDR3 totals 15 residues. Germline CDR1 MNHEY, CDR2 SMNVEV (reference sequence). CDR3 loop: CASSPGGGPHYEQYF. CDR3 bases: TGTGCCAGCAGTCCCGGCGGGGGACCCCACTACGAGCAGTACTTC.

The chain uses TRBV6-4 and TRBJ2-2, with D tentatively TRBD1 or TRBD2 (5 bases each). The CDR3 sequence is 15 residues long. Germline-derived CDR1 and CDR2 are MRHNA and SNTAGT. V was trimmed by 4 bases and J by 4 bases, leaving 13 bases between them. The CDR3 sequence: CASSGDGSSTGELFF. For the CDR3, the DNA is TGTGCCAGCAGTGGGGACGGATCGAGCACCGGGGAGCTGTTTTTT.

CDR3 sequence: CASSQFARQGSETQYF. The DNA for the CDR3 is TGCGCCAGCAGCCAATTTGCCCGGCAGGGGTCAGAGACCCAGTACTTC. The genes are TRBV4-1 and TRBJ2-5, with D possibly TRBD1 on 6 matching bases. The CDR3 spans 16 residues. Germline V gene sequence: CDR1 MGHRA, CDR2 YSYEKL. V lost 2 bases and J lost 4, with 17 bases in between.

The sample holds one count of this clone. V gene TRBV5-8 combines with J gene TRBJ2-1; 12 bases map to TRBD2. This CDR3 region has 15 residues. The ends lost 4 bases at V and 5 bases at J; junction bases unmatched: 4. Germline V gene sequence: CDR1 SGHTS, CDR2 YDEGEE. In DNA, the CDR3 is TGTGCCAGCAGCCATTGGACTAGCGGGAACAATGAGCAGTTCTTC. Translation gives CASSHWTSGNNEQFF. Full variable domain (remainder filled in from reference TRBV5-8 and TRBJ2-1): EAGVTQSPTHLIKTRGQQATLRCSPISGHTSVYWYQQALGLGLQFLLWYDEGEERNRGNFPPRFSGRQFPNYSSELNVNALELEDSALYLCASSHWTSGNNEQFFGPGTRLTVL.

The chain employs TRBV10-3 and TRBJ2-7; the D gene is possibly TRBD2 (6 bases). V lost 4 bases and J lost 3, with 22 bases in between. The germline V gene encodes CDR1 ENHRY and CDR2 SYGVKD. The CDR3 sequence is 17 residues long. This CDR3 is CAISGTFVEGPIYEQYF. CDR3 bases: TGTGCCATCAGTGGGACGTTCGTGGAGGGGCCTATCTACGAGCAGTACTTC.

The gene calls are TRBV7-3 and TRBJ2-2; perhaps TRBD1 as D (6 bases). The CDR3 covers 13 residues. CDR1 is SGHTA and CDR2 is FQGTGA in the germline V gene. The V and J ends lost 2 bases and 9 bases respectively, with 10 bases between them. CDR3 amino acids: CASSLQGPRELFF. DNA for the CDR3: TGTGCCAGCAGCTTACAGGGGCCAAGGGAGCTGTTTTTT.

The chain recombines TRBV27 with TRBJ1-2; D ambiguous. This CDR3 comprises 19 residues. Trimming pared 1 base from V and 4 bases from J, leaving 25 bases between. CDR1 is MNHEY, CDR2 SMNVEV, per germline (reference sequence). CDR3 residues: CASSLFFLGGSNPGYGYTF. The CDR3 coding sequence is TGTGCCAGCAGTTTATTTTTTTTAGGAGGATCCAACCCCGGCTATGGCTACACCTTC.

The CDR3 is CASTPEGYLGTEAFF. The CDR3 coding sequence is TGTGCCAGCACCCCCGAAGGGTACTTGGGCACTGAAGCTTTCTTT. J is TRBJ1-1 and V is TRBV9; D gene uncertain. The CDR3 length is 15 residues. Germline CDR1 SGDLS, CDR2 YYNGEE. Trimming left V 6 bases short and J 4 bases short, with 19 bases between.

The chain employs TRBV6-1 and TRBJ2-3, with TRBD2 matching over 9 bases. V was pared by 1 base and J by 0 bases, with 23 bases of the junction left unmatched. The germline gives CDR1 MNHNS, CDR2 SASEGT. The CDR3 has 23 amino acids. The CDR3 loop reads CASSEDGWKLAGTNSGSTDTQYF. The DNA of the CDR3 is TGTGCCAGCAGTGAAGATGGCTGGAAACTAGCGGGCACTAATTCGGGGAGCACAGATACGCAGTATTTT.

Turning to this clone: This sample includes further DNA sequences coding for the same CDR3. The chain couples TRBV11-2 to TRBJ1-1, with unresolved D. The CDR3 loop spans 13 amino acids. V dropped 1 base and J dropped 4 bases, with 7 bases sitting between them. The germline V gene encodes CDR1 SGHAT and CDR2 FQNNGV. CDR3 nucleotide sequence: TGTGCCAGCAGCTTAGGAGTGGGCACTGAAGCTTTCTTT. It specifies CASSLGVGTEAFF.

V and J are TRBV5-6 and TRBJ2-3; perhaps TRBD2 as D (6 bases). Per germline, CDR1 SGHDT and CDR2 YYEEEE. The CDR3 contains 19 residues. V was cut by 2 bases and J by 4 bases, with 26 bases left in between. The CDR3 DNA follows: TGTGCCAGCAGCTTCATTCCTCTAGTGGGCGGGGAGCCCCCAGATACGCAGTATTTT. Translating it yields CASSFIPLVGGEPPDTQYF.

The V and J genes are TRBV30 and TRBJ2-3; no firm D call. The V gene lost 5 bases and the J gene lost 3 bases, with 15 bases spanning the gap. CDR1 is GTSNPN, CDR2 SVGIG, per germline (reference sequence). The CDR3 covers 14 residues. This CDR3 reads CAWEHAGPTDTQYF. The CDR3 nucleotides read TGTGCCTGGGAGCATGCAGGCCCTACAGATACGCAGTATTTT.

This clone was detected only a few times. The rearrangement links TRBV10-1 to TRBJ1-1, with unresolved D. V lost 4 bases to trimming and J lost 4 bases, with 10 bases between them. Germline V gene lookup returns CDR1 WNHNN and CDR2 SYGVQD (reference sequence). This CDR3 is built from 13 residues. As DNA, the CDR3 is TGCGCCAGCAGTGCGGACCGGGGCACTGAAGCTTTCTTT. As protein: CASSADRGTEAFF.

CDR3 sequence (DNA): TGCAGCGTTGATCCAAGGGACACGAGGAACACTGAAGCTTTCTTT. It specifies CSVDPRDTRNTEAFF. The V gene is TRBV29-1, the J gene TRBJ1-1; D perhaps matches TRBD1 (6 bases). V was shortened by 3 bases and J by 1 base, with 15 bases between the two germline ends. From germline, CDR1 is SQVTM and CDR2 ANQGSEA. There are 15 residues in the CDR3.

This clone has only one observation. This chain uses TRBV5-6 with TRBJ1-4, with a possible D match to TRBD1 (5 bases). Germline assignment: CDR1 SGHDT and CDR2 YYEEEE. The V and J ends lost 4 bases and 10 bases respectively, with 20 bases between them. The CDR3 consists of 15 residues. This CDR3 is CASSPGQPASAKLFF. The CDR3 nucleotides are TGTGCCAGCAGCCCCGGACAACCAGCGTCTGCAAAACTGTTTTTT.

The gene calls are TRBV27 and TRBJ2-3; 12 nucleotides agree with TRBD2. After removal of 6 bases from V and 4 bases from J, the junction contained 2 bases not matched to a gene. Germline V gene lookup returns CDR1 MNHEY and CDR2 SMNVEV (reference sequence). This CDR3 has 14 amino acids. The CDR3 here is CASRLAGGPDTQYF. Here the CDR3 DNA reads TGTGCCAGCAGACTAGCGGGAGGACCAGATACGCAGTATTTT.

The chain has TRBV5-1 and TRBJ2-1; 9 bases are shared with TRBD1. The CDR3 length is 15 residues. Trimming took 4 bases from V and 4 from J; bases not matched to a gene: 6. The germline gives CDR1 SGHRS, CDR2 YFSETQ. CDR3 coding DNA: TGCGCCAGCAGCCGGGACAGGGCATCATACAATGAGCAGTTCTTC. Amino acid sequence: CASSRDRASYNEQFF.

V usage is TRBV6-1 and J usage is TRBJ2-1; D gene ambiguous. The CDR3 has 17 amino acids. The germline V gene encodes CDR1 MNHNS and CDR2 SASEGT. V was shortened by 0 bases and J by 5 bases, with 17 bases between the two germline ends. CDR3 protein: CASSEALTVGYNNEQFF. DNA of the CDR3: TGTGCCAGCAGTGAAGCGCTAACGGTAGGGTATAACAATGAGCAGTTCTTC.

The chain combines TRBV27 with TRBJ2-7, with 8 bases matching TRBD2. Trimming took 4 bases from V and 3 from J; bases not matched to a gene: 11. The CDR3 is 16 residues long. Germline V gene sequence: CDR1 MNHEY, CDR2 SMNVEV (reference sequence). Here the CDR3 reads CASSSDPGTRHYEQYF. As DNA, the CDR3 is TGTGCCAGCAGTTCCGACCCCGGGACTAGACACTACGAGCAGTACTTC.

This sequence joins TRBV6-1 and TRBJ2-2; TRBD2 might be the D (5 bases). This CDR3 has 14 residues. V was trimmed by 6 bases and J by 1 base, leaving 9 bases between them. The germline V gene has CDR1 MNHNS and CDR2 SASEGT. The CDR3 nucleotides read TGTGCCAGCAGGTCCGGGGTGAACACCGGGGAGCTGTTTTTT. Translating gives CASRSGVNTGELFF.

A single count supports this clone. The genes are TRBV4-2 and TRBJ2-2, with TRBD2 matching 13 bases. The germline CDR1 and CDR2 sequences are LGHNA and YNFKEQ. After removal of 4 bases from V and 7 bases from J, the junction contained 12 bases not matched to a gene. The CDR3 runs 18 residues. CDR3 nucleotides: TGTGCCAGCAGCCTTCGGACTAGCGGGAGAGTGGTTGGCGGGGAGCTGTTTTTT. Its translation is CASSLRTSGRVVGGELFF.

V usage is TRBV7-9 and J usage is TRBJ2-3; TRBD1 agrees at 8 bases. This CDR3 contains 17 residues. The junction had 8 bases not matched to a gene; V was cut back by 1 base and J by 2 bases. Germline V gives CDR1 SEHNR, CDR2 FQNEAQ (reference sequence). The CDR3, as DNA: TGTGCCAGCAGCTTAGTTGCAGGGGGCAGCATCACAGATACGCAGTATTTT. Its protein product is CASSLVAGGSITDTQYF. Complete variable domain (other parts from reference TRBV7-9 and TRBJ2-3): DTGVSQNPRHKITKRGQNVTFRCDPISEHNRLYWYRQTLGQGPEFLTYFQNEAQLEKSRLLSDRFSAERPKGSFSTLEIQRTEQGDSAMYLCASSLVAGGSITDTQYFGPGTRLTVL.

V gene TRBV27 combines with J gene TRBJ1-2; 7 positions agree with TRBD1. This CDR3 comprises 19 residues. Germline CDR1 MNHEY, CDR2 SMNVEV (reference sequence). V lost 5 bases, J lost 1 base, and 19 bases stayed unmatched. CDR3 amino acids: CASSPLDRVEGGINYGYTF. CDR3 coding DNA: TGTGCCAGCAGTCCACTAGACAGGGTTGAGGGTGGGATTAACTATGGCTACACCTTC.

Concerning this clone itself: The same CDR3 arises from other DNA sequences in this sample as well. The chain recombines TRBV27 with TRBJ2-1; weak D call: TRBD1 (6 bases). V was cut by 6 bases and J by 4 bases, with 10 bases left in between. The CDR3 totals 13 residues. Germline CDR1 reads MNHEY; CDR2 reads SMNVEV (reference sequence). The CDR3: CASRDSSYNEQFF. CDR3 nucleotide sequence: TGTGCCAGCAGGGACAGCTCTTACAATGAGCAGTTCTTC.

The V and J genes are TRBV7-9 and TRBJ1-1, with 7 bases that match TRBD1. Germline loops: CDR1 SEHNR, CDR2 FQNEAQ (reference sequence). V dropped 3 bases and J dropped 3; count of bases not matched to a gene: 10. CDR3 length: 16 residues. As DNA, the CDR3 is TGTGCCAGCAGCTTTAGGACAGGACCTAATTACACTGAAGCTTTCTTT. This gives the protein CASSFRTGPNYTEAFF.